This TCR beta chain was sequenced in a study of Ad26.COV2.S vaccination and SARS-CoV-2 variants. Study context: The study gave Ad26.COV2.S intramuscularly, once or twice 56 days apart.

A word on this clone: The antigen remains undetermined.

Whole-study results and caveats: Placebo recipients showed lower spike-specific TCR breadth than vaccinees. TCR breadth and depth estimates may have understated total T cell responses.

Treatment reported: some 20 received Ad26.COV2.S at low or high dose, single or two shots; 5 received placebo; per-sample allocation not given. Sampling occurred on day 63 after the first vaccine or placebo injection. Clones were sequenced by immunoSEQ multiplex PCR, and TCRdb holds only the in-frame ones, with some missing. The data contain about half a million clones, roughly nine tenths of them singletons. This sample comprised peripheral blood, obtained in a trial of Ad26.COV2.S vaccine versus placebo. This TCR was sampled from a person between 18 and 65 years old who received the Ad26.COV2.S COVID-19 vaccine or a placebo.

The CDR3 reads CASSPKGQGHGYTF. The CDR3 coding sequence is TGTGCCAGCAGCCCCAAAGGACAGGGGCATGGCTACACCTTC. The gene calls are TRBV7-2 and TRBJ1-2; 9 bases map to TRBD1. CDR3 length equals 14 residues. CDR1 is SGHTA and CDR2 is FQGNSA in the germline V gene. V was pared by 5 bases and J by 6 bases, with 7 bases of the junction left unmatched.